The T cell receptor (beta chain) under discussion was sequenced for a study of OX40 agonist ivuxolimab in advanced cancers. General study results and limits: Partly responding patients at 0.1-3.0 mg/kg showed some of the smallest clonal expansion. Low normalized T-cell clonal expansion was also seen in some nonresponders.

There are 16 residues in the CDR3. V lost 0 bases, J lost 7 bases, and 9 bases stayed unmatched. CDR1 is SGDLS, CDR2 YYNGEE, per germline. The protocol was immunoSEQ multiplex PCR, while the TCRdb copy is restricted to in-frame clones and leaves out a portion. This sample has about 67,000 clones, with approximately 87% found just once. Worth noting for this clone: The antigen remains unidentified.

The receptor was derived from an adult with an advanced solid tumor such as melanoma, head and neck, liver or kidney cancer. The material was CD4+ or CD8+ T cells sorted from blood, obtained in a trial of the OX40 agonist ivuxolimab. V usage is TRBV9 and J usage is TRBJ1-4; 7 nucleotides match TRBD1. In nucleotides, the CDR3 is TGTGCCAGCAGCGTAGCCCCACAGGGGAGGGGTGAAAAACTGTTTTTT. Its protein product is CASSVAPQGRGEKLFF.